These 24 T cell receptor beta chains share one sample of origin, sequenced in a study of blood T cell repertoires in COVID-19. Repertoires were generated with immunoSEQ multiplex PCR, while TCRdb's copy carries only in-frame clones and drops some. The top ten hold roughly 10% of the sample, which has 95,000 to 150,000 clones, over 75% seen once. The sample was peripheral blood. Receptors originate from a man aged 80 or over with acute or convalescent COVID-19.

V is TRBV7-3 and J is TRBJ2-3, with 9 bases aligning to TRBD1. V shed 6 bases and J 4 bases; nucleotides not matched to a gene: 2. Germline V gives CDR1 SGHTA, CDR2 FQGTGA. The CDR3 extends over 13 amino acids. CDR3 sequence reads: CASRYRGPDTQYF. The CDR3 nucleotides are TGTGCCAGCAGATACAGGGGGCCAGATACGCAGTATTTT.

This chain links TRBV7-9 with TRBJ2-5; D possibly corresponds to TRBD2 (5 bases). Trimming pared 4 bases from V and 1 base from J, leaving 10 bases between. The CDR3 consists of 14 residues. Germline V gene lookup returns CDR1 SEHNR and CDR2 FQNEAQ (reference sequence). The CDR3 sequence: CASSSRAVQETQYF. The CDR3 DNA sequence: TGTGCCAGCAGCTCGAGGGCGGTCCAAGAGACCCAGTACTTC.

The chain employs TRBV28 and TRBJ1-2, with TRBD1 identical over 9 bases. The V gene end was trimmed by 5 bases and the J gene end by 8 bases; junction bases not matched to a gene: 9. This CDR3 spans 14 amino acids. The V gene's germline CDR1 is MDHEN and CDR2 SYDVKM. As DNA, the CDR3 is TGTGCCAGCAGTCCGAGTAGAGGACAGGGGGGCTACACCTTC. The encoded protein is CASSPSRGQGGYTF.

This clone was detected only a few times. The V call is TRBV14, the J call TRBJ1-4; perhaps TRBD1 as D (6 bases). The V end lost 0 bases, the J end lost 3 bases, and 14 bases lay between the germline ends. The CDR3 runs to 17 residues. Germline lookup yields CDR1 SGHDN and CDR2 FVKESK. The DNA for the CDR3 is TGTGCCAGCAGCCAAGAATATTTGGCAGGGGCTAATGAAAAACTGTTTTTT. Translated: CASSQEYLAGANEKLFF.

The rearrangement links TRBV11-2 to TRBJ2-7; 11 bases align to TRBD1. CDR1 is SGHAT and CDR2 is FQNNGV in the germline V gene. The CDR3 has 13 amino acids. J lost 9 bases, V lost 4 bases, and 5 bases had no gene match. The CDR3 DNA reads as TGTGCCAGCAGCTCGGGACAGGGGGTGGTGCAGTACTTC. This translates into CASSSGQGVVQYF.

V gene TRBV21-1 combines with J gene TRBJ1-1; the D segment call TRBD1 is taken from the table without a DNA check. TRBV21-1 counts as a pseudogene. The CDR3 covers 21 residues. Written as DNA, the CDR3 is TGTGCCAGCAGCACCCGAAAGGCGGGGTGGGACAGTGGGTGTAAGGACACTGAAGCTTTCTTT. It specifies CASSTRKAGWDSGCKDTEAFF.

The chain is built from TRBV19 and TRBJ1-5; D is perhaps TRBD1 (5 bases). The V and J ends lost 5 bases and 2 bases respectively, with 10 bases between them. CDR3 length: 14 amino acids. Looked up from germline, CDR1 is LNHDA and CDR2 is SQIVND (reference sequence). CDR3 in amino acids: CASSGGVGNQPQHF. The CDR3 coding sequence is TGTGCCAGTAGTGGGGGGGTGGGCAATCAGCCCCAGCATTTT.

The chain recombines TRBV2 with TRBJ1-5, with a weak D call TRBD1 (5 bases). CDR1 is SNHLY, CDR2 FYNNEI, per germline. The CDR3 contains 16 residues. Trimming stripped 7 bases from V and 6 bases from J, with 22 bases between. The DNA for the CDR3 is TGTGCCAGCACTCGGGGAGGCGGTGCCCAGGGTCAGCCCCAGCATTTT. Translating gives CASTRGGGAQGQPQHF.

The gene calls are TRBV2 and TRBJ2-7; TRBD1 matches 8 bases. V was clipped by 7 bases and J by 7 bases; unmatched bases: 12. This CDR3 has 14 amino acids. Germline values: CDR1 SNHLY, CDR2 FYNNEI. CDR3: CASNPPQGEGEQYF. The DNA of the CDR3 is TGTGCCAGCAACCCCCCACAGGGGGAAGGGGAGCAGTACTTC.

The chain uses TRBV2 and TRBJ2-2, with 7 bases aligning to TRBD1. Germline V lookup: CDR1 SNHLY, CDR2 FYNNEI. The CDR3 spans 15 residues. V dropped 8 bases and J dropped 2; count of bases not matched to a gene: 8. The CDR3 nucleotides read TGTGCCAGCGGTTCACAGGGGTTTAACACCGGGGAGCTGTTTTTT. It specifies CASGSQGFNTGELFF.

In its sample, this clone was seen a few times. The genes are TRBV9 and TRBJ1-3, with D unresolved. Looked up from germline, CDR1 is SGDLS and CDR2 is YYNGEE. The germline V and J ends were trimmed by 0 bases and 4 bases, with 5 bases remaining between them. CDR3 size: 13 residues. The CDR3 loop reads CASSVDTGNTIYF. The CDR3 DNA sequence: TGTGCCAGCAGCGTAGACACCGGAAACACCATATATTTT.

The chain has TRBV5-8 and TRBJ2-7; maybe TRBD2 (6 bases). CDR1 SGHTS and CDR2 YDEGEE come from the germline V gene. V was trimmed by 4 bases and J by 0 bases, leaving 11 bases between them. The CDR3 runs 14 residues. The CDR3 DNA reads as TGTGCCAGCAGCCGGTCGGGGGTCTCCTACGAGCAGTACTTC. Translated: CASSRSGVSYEQYF.

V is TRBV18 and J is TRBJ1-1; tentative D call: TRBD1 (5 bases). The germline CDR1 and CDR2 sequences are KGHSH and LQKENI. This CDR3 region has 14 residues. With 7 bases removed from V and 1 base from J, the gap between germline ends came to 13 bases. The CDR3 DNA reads TGTGCCAGCTTCCCCCGAGACAGGAACACTGAAGCTTTCTTT. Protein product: CASFPRDRNTEAFF.

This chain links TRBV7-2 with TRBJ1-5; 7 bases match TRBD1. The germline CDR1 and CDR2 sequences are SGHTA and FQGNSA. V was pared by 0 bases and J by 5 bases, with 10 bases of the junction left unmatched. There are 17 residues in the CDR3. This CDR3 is CASSLARQGEKYQPQHF. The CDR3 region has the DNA TGTGCCAGCAGCTTAGCAAGGCAGGGGGAAAAGTATCAGCCCCAGCATTTT.

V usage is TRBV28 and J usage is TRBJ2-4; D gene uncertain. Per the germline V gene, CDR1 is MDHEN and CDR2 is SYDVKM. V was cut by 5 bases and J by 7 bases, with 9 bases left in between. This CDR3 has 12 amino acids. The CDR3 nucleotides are TGTGCCAGCAGTGACCCCGGGAACATTCAGTACTTC. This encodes CASSDPGNIQYF.

CDR3: CASSRQGARNQPQHF. CDR3 DNA sequence: TGTGCCAGCAGCAGACAGGGGGCTCGCAATCAGCCCCAGCATTTT. The chain is built from TRBV7-9 and TRBJ1-5, with 10 nucleotides matching TRBD1. This CDR3 spans 15 amino acids. CDR1 is SEHNR and CDR2 is FQNEAQ in the germline V gene (reference sequence). The V segment lost 5 bases and the J segment 2 bases; nucleotides outside the gene matches: 3.

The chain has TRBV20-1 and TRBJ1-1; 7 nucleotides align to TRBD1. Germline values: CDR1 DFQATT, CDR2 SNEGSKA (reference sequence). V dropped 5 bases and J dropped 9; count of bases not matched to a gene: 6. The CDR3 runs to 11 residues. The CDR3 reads CSAEQGLQAFF. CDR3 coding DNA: TGCAGTGCTGAACAGGGGTTACAAGCTTTCTTT.

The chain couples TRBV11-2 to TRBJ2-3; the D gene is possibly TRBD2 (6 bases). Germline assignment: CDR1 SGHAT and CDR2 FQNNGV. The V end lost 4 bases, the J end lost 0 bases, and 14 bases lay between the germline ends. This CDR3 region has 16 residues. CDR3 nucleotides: TGTGCCAGCAGCTCCACCGTCGGGAGAAGCACAGATACGCAGTATTTT. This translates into CASSSTVGRSTDTQYF.

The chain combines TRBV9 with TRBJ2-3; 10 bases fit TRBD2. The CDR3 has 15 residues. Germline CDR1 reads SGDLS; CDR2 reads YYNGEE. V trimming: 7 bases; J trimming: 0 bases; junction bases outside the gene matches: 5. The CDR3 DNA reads TGTGCCAGCCACCGTAGCGGGGGGAGCACAGATACGCAGTATTTT. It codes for CASHRSGGSTDTQYF.

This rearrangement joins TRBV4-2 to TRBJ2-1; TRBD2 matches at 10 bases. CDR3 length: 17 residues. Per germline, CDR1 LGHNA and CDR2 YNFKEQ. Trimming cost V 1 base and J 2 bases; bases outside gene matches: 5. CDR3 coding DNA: TGTGCCAGCAGCCAAGTTAGCGGGGGGCATACCTACAATGAGCAGTTCTTC. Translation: CASSQVSGGHTYNEQFF.

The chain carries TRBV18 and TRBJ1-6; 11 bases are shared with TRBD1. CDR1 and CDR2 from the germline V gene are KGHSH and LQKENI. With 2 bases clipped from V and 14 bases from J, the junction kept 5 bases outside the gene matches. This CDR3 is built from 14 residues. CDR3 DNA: TGTGCCAGCTCACCAGGGACAGGGGGTTTGGCCCTCCACTTT. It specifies CASSPGTGGLALHF.

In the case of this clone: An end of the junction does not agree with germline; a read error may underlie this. CDR3 bases: TGTGCCAGCAGTTCGGGGGATATTATACGGCGATTC. The encoded protein is CASSSGDIIRRF. V and J are TRBV12-3 or TRBV12-4 and TRBJ1-2, with D perhaps matching TRBD1 (5 bases). CDR3 length: 12 residues.

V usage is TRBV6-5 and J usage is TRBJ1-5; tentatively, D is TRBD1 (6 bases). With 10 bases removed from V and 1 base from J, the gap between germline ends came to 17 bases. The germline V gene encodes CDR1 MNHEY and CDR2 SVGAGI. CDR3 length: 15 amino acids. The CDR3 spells CATRLEGESNQPQHF. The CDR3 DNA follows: TGTGCCACTCGTCTCGAGGGGGAAAGCAATCAGCCCCAGCATTTT.

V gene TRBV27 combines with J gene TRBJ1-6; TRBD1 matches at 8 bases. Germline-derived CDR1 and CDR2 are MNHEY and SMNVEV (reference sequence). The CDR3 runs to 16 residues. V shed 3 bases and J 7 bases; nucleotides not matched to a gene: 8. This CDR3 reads CASSFGQGAPNSPLHF. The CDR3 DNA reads TGTGCCAGCAGTTTTGGGCAGGGGGCTCCGAATTCACCCCTCCACTTT.